This TCR beta chain stems from a study of cytomegalovirus exposure and HLA in healthy donors. Looking at the study overall: HLA-typed donors contributed some 87 million unique TCRs, which were held in an early data release. Findings and caveats of the study: The authors excluded some V segments, including TRBV6-2 and TRBV6-3, as indistinguishable. Previous analysis showed most TCR beta V segments were productive about 90% or about 30% of the time.

Primers: 60 Vbeta forward and 13 Jbeta reverse. Profiled with immunoSEQ multiplex PCR; TCRdb holds only in-frame clones, not every one. The repertoire holds 200,000 or so clones, with 75% to 80% as singletons. About this clone itself: Its antigen is not known.

Each of the donors was a healthy bone marrow donor. The CDR3 contains 17 residues. V lost 4 bases, J lost 0 bases, and 20 bases lay in between. CDR1 is SGHRS and CDR2 is YFSETQ in the germline V gene. The chain is built from TRBV5-1 and TRBJ2-7, with D perhaps TRBD1 (5 bases). The receptor was derived from a man aged 18 to 29 in good health and CMV-seronegative. The sample was PBMCs. The CDR3 region has the DNA TGCGCCAGCAGCAACCTCCAGGGATTTACCAGCTCCTACGAGCAGTACTTC. It encodes CASSNLQGFTSSYEQYF.